One and the same sample provided the 4 T cell receptor beta chains below, sequenced in a study of T-cell memory formation after mild COVID-19. TCRdb itself ran the 5' RACE reads through MiXCR, one entry per CDR3 protein. The table includes approximately 480,000 distinct CDR3 sequences, 15% to 20% detected once. The source material was PBMCs or a T cell subset sorted from them (not recorded which). All receptors derive from an adult woman who had mild COVID-19 (a few samples of this study predate the infection). Cell type and time point are not known.

The V gene is TRBV6-5, the J gene TRBJ2-2, with D possibly being TRBD2 (6 bases). This CDR3 region has 17 residues. Trimming stripped 4 bases from V and 0 bases from J, with 15 bases between. CDR1 is MNHEY, CDR2 SVGAGI, per germline. This CDR3 is CASSSPLAGPNTGELFF. CDR3 bases: TGTGCCAGCAGTTCCCCCCTTGCGGGGCCGAACACCGGGGAGCTGTTTTTT.

This clonotype was counted between two and nine times. The V and J genes are TRBV5-1 and TRBJ2-1; 12 positions agree with TRBD1. The germline V gene has CDR1 SGHRS and CDR2 YFSETQ. Trimming cost V 1 base and J 6 bases; bases outside gene matches: 17. This CDR3 has 20 amino acids. For the CDR3, the DNA is TGCGCCAGCAGCTTGCTACGGTCAACCCGGGACAGGGGGCCCCTCAATGAGCAGTTCTTC. Translated: CASSLLRSTRDRGPLNEQFF.

This clonotype was counted between two and nine times. This sequence joins TRBV4-2 and TRBJ2-1; D gene uncertain. V was pared by 0 bases and J by 9 bases, with 9 bases between. The CDR3 contains 13 residues. In germline, CDR1 is LGHNA, CDR2 YNFKEQ. CDR3 nucleotide sequence: TGTGCCAGCAGCCAAGAGCGGTATGGTGAGCAGTTCTTC. The encoded protein is CASSQERYGEQFF.

The sample holds many counts of this clonotype. This chain joins TRBV19 and TRBJ2-2, with 8 bases fitting TRBD1. Unmatched junction bases numbered 11, after V lost 6 bases and J lost 5 bases. This CDR3 comprises 16 residues. Per the germline V gene, CDR1 is LNHDA and CDR2 is SQIVND (reference sequence). CDR3 nucleotide sequence: TGTGCCAGTAGCCCAAGGAGGACAGGGTTGACCGGGGAGCTGTTTTTT. It encodes CASSPRRTGLTGELFF.